The subject of this entry is one T cell receptor (beta chain). Sequencing used immunoSEQ v3. The protocol was immunoSEQ multiplex PCR, while the TCRdb copy is restricted to in-frame clones and leaves out a portion. The data hold 50,000 or so clones, with around three quarters observed a single time. The data belong to a study of TIL therapy for anti-PD-1-resistant metastatic lung cancer. Time point noted: pre-treatment sample, taken before nivolumab and TIL therapy. The sequenced sample was blood, obtained at baseline. The clonotype originates from a woman aged 30 to 85 with non-small cell lung cancer.

DNA of the CDR3: TGTGCCATCAGTGAGCCCAGGACCCCCTTCTACACCTTC. It codes for CAISEPRTPFYTF. V and J are TRBV10-3 and TRBJ1-2, with D uncertain. The CDR3 covers 13 residues. The germline V gene has CDR1 ENHRY and CDR2 SYGVKD. Trimming stripped 2 bases from V and 10 bases from J, with 14 bases between.